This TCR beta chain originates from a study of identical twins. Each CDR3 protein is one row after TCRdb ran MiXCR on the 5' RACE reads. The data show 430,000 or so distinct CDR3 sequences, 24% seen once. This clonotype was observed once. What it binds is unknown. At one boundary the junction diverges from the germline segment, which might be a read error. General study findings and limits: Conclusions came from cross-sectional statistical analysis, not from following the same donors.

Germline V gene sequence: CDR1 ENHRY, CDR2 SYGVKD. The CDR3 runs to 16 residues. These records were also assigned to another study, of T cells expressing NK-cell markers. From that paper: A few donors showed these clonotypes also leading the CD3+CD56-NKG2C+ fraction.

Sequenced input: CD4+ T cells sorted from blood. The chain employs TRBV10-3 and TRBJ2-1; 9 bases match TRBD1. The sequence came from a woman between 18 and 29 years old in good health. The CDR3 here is CDISEGQGSSYNEQFF. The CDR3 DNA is TGTGACATCAGTGAGGGACAGGGAAGCTCCTACAATGAGCAGTTCTTC.